This T cell receptor beta chain is from a study of blood T cells in healthy people across ages. Study-level background: About one barcoded beta molecule per two T cells was the capture yield of template switching.

Healthy individuals of Caucasian origin from Russia, aged roughly 6 to 100, served as donors. This CDR3 has 13 amino acids. Germline trimming cut 5 bases from V and 8 bases from J; bases unmatched to any gene: 8. Germline V lookup: CDR1 DFQATT, CDR2 SNEGSKA (reference sequence). Primed by a sample-barcoded 5' primer and a J-beta primer mix, a second PCR proceeded for 7 to 11 cycles. A template-switch adaptor with 12 random nucleotides tagged each cDNA molecule. MiXCR was run by TCRdb on the 5' RACE reads, yielding one entry per CDR3 protein. The sample has 1,800,000 or so distinct CDR3 sequences, roughly 43% seen once.

The specimen sequenced was blood. The sequence was collected from a human donor in good health. The V gene is TRBV20-1, the J gene TRBJ2-4; TRBD1 matches at 8 bases. The CDR3: CSASGQGVYIQYF. CDR3 sequence (DNA): TGCAGTGCTTCTGGACAGGGTGTATACATTCAGTACTTC.